This T cell receptor beta chain derives from a study of blood T cell repertoires in COVID-19. Study-wide context: PBMCs, B-cell-depleted T cells, or T cells were the source of the cDNA or gDNA that made up the material.

Germline-derived CDR1 and CDR2 are MNHEY and SVGAGI. This CDR3 contains 15 residues. The V gene end was trimmed by 2 bases and the J gene end by 4 bases; junction bases not matched to a gene: 7. Grouping used clinical history reported by participants in a survey and questionnaire. Cohort 3 donors were reported recovered after two negative PCRs, clearance, or symptom resolution. This clone has more than one count but fewer than ten. Data came from immunoSEQ multiplex PCR; TCRdb stores just in-frame clones and leaves some out. The sample has 150,000 or so clones, 80% seen once; the top ten hold about 3.7%.

Sequenced: PBMCs or T cells enriched from blood (not recorded which). The sequence was collected from a woman aged 55-69 years who had recovered from COVID-19. The chain employs TRBV6-5 and TRBJ1-2; TRBD1 matches 7 bases. The CDR3 DNA reads as TGTGCCAGCAGTTACACGGGGGACAGCCCCTATGGCTACACCTTC. Protein product: CASSYTGDSPYGYTF.